These T cell receptor beta chains were read from a single sample in a study of shared clonotypes between healthy human individuals. Clones were sequenced by immunoSEQ multiplex PCR, and TCRdb holds only the in-frame ones, with some missing. The data show around 2.3 million clones, 95% seen once. Sequencing input: naive CD4+ T cells sorted from blood. The receptors were gathered from a young man in good health. CDR3s include the opening cysteine and the closing phenylalanine or tryptophan. A D gene is named only where the DNA matches it firmly. The listing skips clone size in some rows; elsewhere it reads once, few, many or a size class.

V	J	size	D	CDR3	DNA
TRBV18	TRBJ2-7	.	TRBD1	CASSPRGQGLEQYF	TGTGCCAGCTCACCCCGAGGACAGGGGCTCGAGCAGTACTTC
TRBV7-9	TRBJ2-3	.	.	CASSLPYSGSTDTQYF	TGTGCCAGCAGCCTCCCTTACTCTGGAAGCACAGATACGCAGTATTTT
TRBV20-1	TRBJ2-1	.	.	CSARGAGEQFF	TGCAGTGCTAGGGGGGCCGGTGAGCAGTTCTTC
TRBV10-3	TRBJ1-2	.	.	CAISESGNGLEGYTF	TGTGCCATCAGTGAGTCGGGCAACGGACTTGAGGGCTACACCTTC
TRBV7-9	TRBJ1-1	.	.	CASSSGQPGLNTEAFF	TGTGCCAGCAGCTCCGGACAGCCCGGTCTGAACACTGAAGCTTTCTTT
TRBV30	TRBJ2-5	.	TRBD2	CAWSVGAGGWETQYF	TGTGCCTGGAGCGTCGGAGCGGGAGGGTGGGAGACCCAGTACTTC
TRBV10-3	TRBJ1-1	.	.	CAISESGGEGTEAFF	TGTGCCATCAGTGAGTCAGGGGGAGAGGGTACTGAAGCTTTCTTT
TRBV6-5	TRBJ2-5	.	TRBD2	CASRSGGAETQYF	TGTGCCAGCAGGTCGGGGGGGGCCGAGACCCAGTACTTC
TRBV19	TRBJ1-5	.	.	CASSIVQSNQPQHF	TGTGCCAGTAGTATAGTACAGAGCAATCAGCCCCAGCATTTT
TRBV5-6	TRBJ1-6	.	.	CASSLGWGPSGLPLHF	TGTGCCAGCAGCTTGGGATGGGGTCCCTCGGGATTGCCCCTCCACTTT
TRBV9	TRBJ1-1	.	TRBD1	CASSPGQEGRRTEAFF	TGTGCCAGCAGCCCGGGACAGGAAGGTCGGAGAACTGAAGCTTTCTTT
TRBV5-1	TRBJ2-3	.	TRBD1	CASSPSDRDGDTQYF	TGCGCCAGCAGCCCGTCGGACAGGGACGGGGATACGCAGTATTTT
TRBV4-2	TRBJ2-5	once	.	CASSQGEQTQYF	TGTGCCAGCAGCCAGGGGGAACAGACCCAGTACTTC
TRBV10-3	TRBJ1-2	.	TRBD1	CAISQWGDSYGYTF	TGTGCCATCAGTCAATGGGGGGACAGCTATGGCTACACCTTC
TRBV28	TRBJ2-1	.	.	CASRLQGGEQFF	TGTGCCAGCAGACTCCAGGGGGGTGAGCAGTTCTTC
TRBV11-3	TRBJ1-6	.	.	CASSFGQKNSPLHF	TGTGCCAGCAGCTTCGGACAGAAGAATTCACCCCTCCACTTT
TRBV7-2	TRBJ2-7	.	.	CASSLWRSQAYEQYF	TGTGCCAGCAGCTTATGGAGGTCCCAAGCCTACGAGCAGTACTTC
TRBV7-2	TRBJ2-1	.	TRBD2	CASSLGGPGGYNEQFF	TGTGCCAGCAGCTTAGGAGGTCCGGGGGGTTACAATGAGCAGTTCTTC